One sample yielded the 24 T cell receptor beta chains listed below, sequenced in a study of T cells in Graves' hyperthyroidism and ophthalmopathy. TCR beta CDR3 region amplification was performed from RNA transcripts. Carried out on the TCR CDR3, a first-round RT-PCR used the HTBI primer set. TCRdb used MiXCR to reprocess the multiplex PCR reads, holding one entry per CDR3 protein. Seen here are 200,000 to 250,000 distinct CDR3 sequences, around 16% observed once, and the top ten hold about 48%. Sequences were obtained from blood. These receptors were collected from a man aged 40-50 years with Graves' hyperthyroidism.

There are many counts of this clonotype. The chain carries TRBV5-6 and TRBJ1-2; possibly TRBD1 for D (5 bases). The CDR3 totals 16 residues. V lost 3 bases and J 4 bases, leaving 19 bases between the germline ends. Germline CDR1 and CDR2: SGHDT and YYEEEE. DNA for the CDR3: TGTGCCAGCAGCTGGGGCCCACGAGGGGCGATCTATGGCTACACCTTC. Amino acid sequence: CASSWGPRGAIYGYTF.

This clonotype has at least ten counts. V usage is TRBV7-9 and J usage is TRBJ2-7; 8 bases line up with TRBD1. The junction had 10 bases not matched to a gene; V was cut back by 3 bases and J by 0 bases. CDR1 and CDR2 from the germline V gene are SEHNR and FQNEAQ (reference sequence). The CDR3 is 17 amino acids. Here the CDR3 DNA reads TGTGCCAGCAGCTTGGCCGGACAGGGAGGTAGCTCCTACGAGCAGTACTTC. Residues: CASSLAGQGGSSYEQYF.

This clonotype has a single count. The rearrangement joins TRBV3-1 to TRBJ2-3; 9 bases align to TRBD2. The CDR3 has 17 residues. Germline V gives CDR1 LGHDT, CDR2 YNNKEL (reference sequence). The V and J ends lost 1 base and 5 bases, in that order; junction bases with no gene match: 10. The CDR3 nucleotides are TGTGCCAGCAGCCAAGGCCTGCTAGCGGGAAAGCGAGATACGCAGTATTTT. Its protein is CASSQGLLAGKRDTQYF.

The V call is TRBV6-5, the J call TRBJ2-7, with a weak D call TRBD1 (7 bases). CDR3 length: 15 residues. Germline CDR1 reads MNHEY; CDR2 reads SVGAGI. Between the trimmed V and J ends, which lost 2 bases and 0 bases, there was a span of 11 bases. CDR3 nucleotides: TGTGCCAGCAGTTACGGGGGGACAGTCTCCTACGAGCAGTACTTC. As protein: CASSYGGTVSYEQYF.

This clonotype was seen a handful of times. CDR3 nucleotides: TGTGCCACCGGACTGTTCTCTGGAAACACCATATATTTT. Translated: CATGLFSGNTIYF. The rearrangement uses TRBV10-3 and TRBJ1-3; D unclear. From germline, CDR1 is ENHRY and CDR2 SYGVKD. The CDR3 is made up of 13 amino acids. V shed 10 bases and J shed 0 bases, with 10 bases lying between them.

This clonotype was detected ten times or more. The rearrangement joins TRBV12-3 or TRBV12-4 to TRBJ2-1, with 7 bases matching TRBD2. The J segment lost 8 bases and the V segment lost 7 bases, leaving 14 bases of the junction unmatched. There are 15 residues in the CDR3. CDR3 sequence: CASTNGRGGGHEQFF. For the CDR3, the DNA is TGTGCCAGCACCAATGGGAGGGGCGGTGGCCATGAGCAGTTCTTC.

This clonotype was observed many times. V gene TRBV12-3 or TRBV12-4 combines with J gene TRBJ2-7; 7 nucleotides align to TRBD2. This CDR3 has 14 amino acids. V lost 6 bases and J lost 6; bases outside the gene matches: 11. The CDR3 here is CASSSGLERGEQYF. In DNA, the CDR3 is TGTGCCAGCAGCTCTGGACTAGAACGGGGCGAGCAGTACTTC.

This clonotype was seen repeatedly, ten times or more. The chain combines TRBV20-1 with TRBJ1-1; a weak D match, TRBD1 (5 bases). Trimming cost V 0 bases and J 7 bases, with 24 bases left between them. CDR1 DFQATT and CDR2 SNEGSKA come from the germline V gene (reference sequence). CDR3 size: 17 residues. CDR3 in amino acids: CSARDFTEGRERDEAFF. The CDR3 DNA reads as TGCAGTGCTAGAGATTTTACCGAGGGACGGGAGAGGGATGAAGCTTTCTTT.

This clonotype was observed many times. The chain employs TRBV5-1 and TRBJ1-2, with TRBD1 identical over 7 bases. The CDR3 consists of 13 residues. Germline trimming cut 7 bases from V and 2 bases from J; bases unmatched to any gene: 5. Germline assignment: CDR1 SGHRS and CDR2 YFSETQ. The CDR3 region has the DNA TGCGCCAGCCGAGGGGACAGCAACTATGGCTACACCTTC. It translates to CASRGDSNYGYTF.

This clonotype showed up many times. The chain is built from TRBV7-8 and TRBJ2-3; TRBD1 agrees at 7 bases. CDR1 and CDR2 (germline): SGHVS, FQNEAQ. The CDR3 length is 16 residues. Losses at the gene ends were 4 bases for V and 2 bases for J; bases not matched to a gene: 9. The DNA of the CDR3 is TGTGCCAGCAGCTCGAGACCGGGACAGACCACAGATACGCAGTATTTT. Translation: CASSSRPGQTTDTQYF.

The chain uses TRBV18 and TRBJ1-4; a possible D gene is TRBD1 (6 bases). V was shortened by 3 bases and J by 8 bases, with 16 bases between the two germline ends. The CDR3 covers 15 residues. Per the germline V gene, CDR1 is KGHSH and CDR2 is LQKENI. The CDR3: CASSPQTGTNEKLFF. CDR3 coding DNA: TGTGCCAGCTCACCCCAGACAGGAACCAACGAAAAACTGTTTTTT.

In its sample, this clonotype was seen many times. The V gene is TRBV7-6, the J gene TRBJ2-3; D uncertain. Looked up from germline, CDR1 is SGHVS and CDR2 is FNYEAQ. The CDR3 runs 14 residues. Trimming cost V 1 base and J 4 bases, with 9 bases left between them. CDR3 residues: CASSLERGADTQYF. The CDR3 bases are TGTGCCAGCAGCTTAGAGCGTGGAGCAGATACGCAGTATTTT.

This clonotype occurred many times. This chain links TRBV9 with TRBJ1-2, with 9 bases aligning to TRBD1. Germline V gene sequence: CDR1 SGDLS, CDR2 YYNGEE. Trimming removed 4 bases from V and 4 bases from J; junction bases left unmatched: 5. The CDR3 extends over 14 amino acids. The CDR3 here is CASSRDRVAYGYTF. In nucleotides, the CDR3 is TGTGCCAGCAGCCGGGACAGGGTGGCCTATGGCTACACCTTC.

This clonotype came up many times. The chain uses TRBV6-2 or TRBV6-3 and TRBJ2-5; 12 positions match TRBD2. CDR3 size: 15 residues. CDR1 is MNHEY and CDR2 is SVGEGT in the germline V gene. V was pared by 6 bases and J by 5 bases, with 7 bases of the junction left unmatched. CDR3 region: CASSQTSGGAETQYF. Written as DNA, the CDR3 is TGTGCCAGCAGCCAGACTAGCGGGGGCGCGGAGACCCAGTACTTC.

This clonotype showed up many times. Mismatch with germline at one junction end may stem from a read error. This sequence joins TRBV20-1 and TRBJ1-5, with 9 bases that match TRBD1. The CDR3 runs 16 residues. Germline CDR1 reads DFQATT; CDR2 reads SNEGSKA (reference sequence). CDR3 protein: CSAGELQGASNQPQHF. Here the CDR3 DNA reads TGCAGTGCTGGAGAATTACAGGGGGCGAGCAATCAGCCCCAGCATTTT.

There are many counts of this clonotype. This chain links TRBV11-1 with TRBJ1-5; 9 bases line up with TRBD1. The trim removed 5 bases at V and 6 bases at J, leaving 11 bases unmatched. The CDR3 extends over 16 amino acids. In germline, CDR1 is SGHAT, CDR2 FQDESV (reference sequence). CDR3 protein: CASSLSTDRGGQPQHF. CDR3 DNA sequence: TGTGCCAGCAGCCTCTCGACGGACAGGGGCGGTCAGCCCCAGCATTTT.

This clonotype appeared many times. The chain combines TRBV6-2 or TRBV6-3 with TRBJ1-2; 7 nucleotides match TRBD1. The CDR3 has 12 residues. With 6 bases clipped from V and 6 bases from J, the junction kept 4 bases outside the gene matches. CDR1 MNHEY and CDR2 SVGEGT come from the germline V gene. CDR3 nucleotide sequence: TGTGCCAGCAGCTTAACAGGGGATGGCTACACCTTC. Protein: CASSLTGDGYTF.

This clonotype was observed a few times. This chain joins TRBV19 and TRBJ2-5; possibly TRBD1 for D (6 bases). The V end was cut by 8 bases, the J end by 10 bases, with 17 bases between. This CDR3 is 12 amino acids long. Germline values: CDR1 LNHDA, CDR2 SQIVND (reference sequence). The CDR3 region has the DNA TGTGCCAGTTCCCCCCAGGGGTTTGACCAGTACTTC. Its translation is CASSPQGFDQYF.

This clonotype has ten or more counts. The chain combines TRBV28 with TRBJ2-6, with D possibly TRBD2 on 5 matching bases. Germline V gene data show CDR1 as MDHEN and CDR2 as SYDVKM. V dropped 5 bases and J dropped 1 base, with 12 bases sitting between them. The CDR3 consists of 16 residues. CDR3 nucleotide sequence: TGTGCCAGCAGTCTCCTCCGAGGGTCTGGGGCCAACGTCCTGACTTTC. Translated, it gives CASSLLRGSGANVLTF.

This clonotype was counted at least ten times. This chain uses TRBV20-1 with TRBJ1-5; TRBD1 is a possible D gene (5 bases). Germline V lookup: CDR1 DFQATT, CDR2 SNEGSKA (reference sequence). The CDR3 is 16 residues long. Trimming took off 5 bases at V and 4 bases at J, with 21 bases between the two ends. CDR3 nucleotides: TGCAGTGCTTATGGGGCCGAGATGCCACCGAATCAGCCCCAGCATTTT. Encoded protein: CSAYGAEMPPNQPQHF.

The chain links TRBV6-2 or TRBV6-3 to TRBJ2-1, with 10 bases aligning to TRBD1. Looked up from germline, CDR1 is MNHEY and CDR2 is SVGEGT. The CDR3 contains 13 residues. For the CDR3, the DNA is TGTGCTGCCGGGACAGGGGTTCTCAATGAGCAGTTCTTC. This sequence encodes CAAGTGVLNEQFF.

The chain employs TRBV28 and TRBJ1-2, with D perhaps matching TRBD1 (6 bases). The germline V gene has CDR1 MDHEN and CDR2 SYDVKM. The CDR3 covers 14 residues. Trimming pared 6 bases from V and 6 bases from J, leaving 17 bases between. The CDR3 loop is CASRPSTGWDGYTF. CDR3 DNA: TGTGCCAGCAGACCTTCCACAGGGTGGGATGGCTACACCTTC.

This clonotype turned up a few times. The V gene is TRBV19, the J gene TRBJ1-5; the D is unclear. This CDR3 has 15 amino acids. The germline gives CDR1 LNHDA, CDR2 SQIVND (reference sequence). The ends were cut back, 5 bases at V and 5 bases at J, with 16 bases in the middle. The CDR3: CASSSETALYQPQHF. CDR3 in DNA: TGTGCCAGTAGTTCCGAGACGGCGTTATATCAGCCCCAGCATTTT.

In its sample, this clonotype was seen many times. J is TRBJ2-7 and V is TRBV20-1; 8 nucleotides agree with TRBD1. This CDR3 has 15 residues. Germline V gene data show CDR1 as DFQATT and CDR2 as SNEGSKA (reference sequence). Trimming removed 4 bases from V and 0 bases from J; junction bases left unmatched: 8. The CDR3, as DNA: TGCAGTGCTATCCCAGGGGGCTCGAGCTCCTACGAGCAGTACTTC. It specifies CSAIPGGSSSYEQYF.